Each of the 5 T cell receptor beta chains below was sequenced from the same sample in a study of shared clonotypes between healthy human individuals. Sequenced by immunoSEQ multiplex PCR; TCRdb stores in-frame clones only, minus some. Of hundreds of thousands of clones listed, approximately 95% are singletons. CD45RO-negative, CCR7-selected cells formed the naive CD8 fraction, which excluded terminally differentiated effector memory CD45RA+ cells. The specimen sequenced was naive CD8+ T cells sorted from blood. These receptors all come from a woman in her 30s in good health.

The V gene is TRBV27, the J gene TRBJ2-1, with D perhaps matching TRBD1 or TRBD2 (5 bases each). Trimming stripped 5 bases from V and 4 bases from J, with 15 bases between. Germline V gene lookup returns CDR1 MNHEY and CDR2 SMNVEV (reference sequence). This CDR3 comprises 15 residues. The CDR3: CASSTLEGLYNEQFF. CDR3 sequence (DNA): TGTGCCAGCAGTACCCTAGAGGGGCTTTACAATGAGCAGTTCTTC.

The V and J genes are TRBV19 and TRBJ2-7, with D maybe TRBD1 (6 bases). Germline CDR1 LNHDA, CDR2 SQIVND (reference sequence). CDR3 length equals 15 residues. The ends were cut back, 3 bases at V and 5 bases at J, with 17 bases in the middle. This CDR3 is CASSISRRKGDEQYF. CDR3 bases: TGTGCCAGTAGTATCAGTAGGAGGAAGGGGGACGAGCAGTACTTC.

The chain employs TRBV13 and TRBJ2-4; no clear D. CDR1 and CDR2 from the germline V gene are PRHDT and FYEKMQ (reference sequence). The CDR3 has 15 residues. V was shortened by 5 bases and J by 1 base, with 12 bases between the two germline ends. CDR3 region: CASSVSADAKNIQYF. CDR3 sequence (DNA): TGTGCCAGCAGCGTCTCCGCGGACGCCAAAAACATTCAGTACTTC.

V and J are TRBV27 and TRBJ2-7; either TRBD1 or TRBD2 may fit D (6 bases each). Per germline, CDR1 MNHEY and CDR2 SMNVEV (reference sequence). V lost 8 bases, J lost 2 bases, and 13 bases lay in between. The CDR3 spans 13 residues. The CDR3 bases are TGTGCCAGCGGGGGGCACAGTACCTACGAGCAGTACTTC. Amino acids: CASGGHSTYEQYF.

This chain uses TRBV2 with TRBJ1-5; 7 bases agree with TRBD1. In germline, CDR1 is SNHLY, CDR2 FYNNEI. V gave up 5 bases and J gave up 5 bases; unmatched junction bases: 12. The CDR3 contains 16 residues. The CDR3 DNA reads TGTGCCAGCAGTTGGTCCCAGGGGGGTATCGATCAGCCCCAGCATTTT. The encoded protein is CASSWSQGGIDQPQHF.